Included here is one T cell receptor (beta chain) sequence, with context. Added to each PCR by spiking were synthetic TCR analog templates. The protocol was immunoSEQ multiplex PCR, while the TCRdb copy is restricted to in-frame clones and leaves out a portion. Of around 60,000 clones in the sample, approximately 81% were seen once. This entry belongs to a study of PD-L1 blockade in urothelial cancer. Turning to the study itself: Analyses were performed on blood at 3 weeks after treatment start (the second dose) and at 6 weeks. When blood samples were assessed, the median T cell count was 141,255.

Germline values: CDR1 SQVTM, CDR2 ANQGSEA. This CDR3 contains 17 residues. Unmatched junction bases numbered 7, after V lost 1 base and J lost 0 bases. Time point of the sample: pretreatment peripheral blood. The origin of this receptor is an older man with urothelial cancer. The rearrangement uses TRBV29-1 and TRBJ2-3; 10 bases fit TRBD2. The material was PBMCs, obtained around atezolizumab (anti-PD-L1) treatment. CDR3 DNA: TGCAGCGTTGAAGGAGGAGAACTAGCGGGAAGCACAGATACGCAGTATTTT. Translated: CSVEGGELAGSTDTQYF.